The 24 T cell receptor beta chains presented below share a single source sample, sequenced in a study of blood T cell repertoires in COVID-19. The assay was immunoSEQ multiplex PCR, and TCRdb's table has in-frame clones only and misses some. Among approximately 160,000 clones listed, 70% to 90% were seen once. Sequencing input: peripheral blood. These receptors originate from a man aged 55 to 70 who had recovered from COVID-19.

The rearrangement joins TRBV7-2 to TRBJ2-7; 9 bases match TRBD2. There are 15 residues in the CDR3. Losses at the gene ends were 1 base for V and 5 bases for J; bases not matched to a gene: 6. The germline CDR1 and CDR2 sequences are SGHTA and FQGNSA. The CDR3, as DNA: TGTGCCAGCAGCTTAGTGCGGGGGGGCCTGAACGAGCAGTACTTC. Protein sequence: CASSLVRGGLNEQYF.

The chain employs TRBV19 and TRBJ2-1, with 12 bases that match TRBD2. V lost 5 bases and J lost 4; bases outside the gene matches: 6. The CDR3 runs 16 residues. Per the germline V gene, CDR1 is LNHDA and CDR2 is SQIVND (reference sequence). CDR3 protein: CASSWGTSGFYNEQFF. The CDR3 bases are TGTGCCAGTAGTTGGGGGACTAGCGGGTTTTACAATGAGCAGTTCTTC.

This chain links TRBV7-3 with TRBJ2-3; 8 bases fit TRBD2. Looked up from germline, CDR1 is SGHTA and CDR2 is FQGTGA. The CDR3 has 15 residues. The ends lost 2 bases at V and 5 bases at J; junction bases unmatched: 6. This CDR3 is CASSLVSGGRDTQYF. In nucleotides, the CDR3 is TGTGCCAGCAGCTTAGTATCGGGGGGGCGAGATACGCAGTATTTT.

This chain links TRBV7-2 with TRBJ1-5; a weak D match, TRBD1 (6 bases). Trimming shortened V by 5 bases and J by 1 base, and 12 bases separated the two germline ends. Looked up from germline, CDR1 is SGHTA and CDR2 is FQGNSA. This CDR3 region has 15 residues. The CDR3 DNA is TGTGCCAGCAGCAGGGGGACGGGGAGCAATCAGCCCCAGCATTTT. As protein: CASSRGTGSNQPQHF.

The V and J genes are TRBV5-6 and TRBJ2-5; TRBD2 matches at 8 bases. The J segment lost 5 bases and the V segment lost 4 bases, leaving 10 bases of the junction unmatched. CDR3 length equals 15 residues. Germline CDR1 is SGHDT and CDR2 is YYEEEE. CDR3 amino acids: CASSRWRGELETQYF. In nucleotides, the CDR3 is TGTGCCAGCAGCCGCTGGCGGGGGGAATTGGAGACCCAGTACTTC.

This sequence joins TRBV6-5 and TRBJ2-7, with 8 bases that match TRBD1. The junction had 7 bases not matched to a gene; V was cut back by 0 bases and J by 3 bases. The CDR3 covers 16 residues. Looked up from germline, CDR1 is MNHEY and CDR2 is SVGAGI. The CDR3 spells CASSYSDAGQVYEQYF. The DNA for the CDR3 is TGTGCCAGCAGTTACTCCGACGCGGGACAGGTCTACGAGCAGTACTTC.

This chain uses TRBV6-5 with TRBJ1-6, with D uncertain. V was cut by 0 bases and J by 7 bases, with 13 bases left in between. Germline assignment: CDR1 MNHEY and CDR2 SVGAGI. This CDR3 has 16 residues. The CDR3 DNA sequence: TGTGCCAGCAGTTACTCGACTTCGCACCCGAATTCACCCCTCCACTTT. This sequence encodes CASSYSTSHPNSPLHF.

This chain connects TRBV6-2 or TRBV6-3 to TRBJ1-1; TRBD1 aligns across 10 bases. This CDR3 has 16 amino acids. V lost 5 bases to trimming and J lost 1 base; unmatched junction nucleotides: 7. Germline CDR1 is MNHEY and CDR2 is SVGEGT. The CDR3 loop reads CASSPSWDRGNTEAFF. In DNA, the CDR3 is TGTGCCAGCAGTCCCTCCTGGGACAGGGGGAACACTGAAGCTTTCTTT.

The genes are TRBV6-1 and TRBJ1-6; D is ambiguous. Germline V gives CDR1 MNHNS, CDR2 SASEGT. The CDR3 extends over 12 amino acids. V lost 3 bases and J 8 bases, leaving 5 bases between the germline ends. CDR3 sequence: CASSDGDSPLHF. As DNA, the CDR3 is TGTGCCAGCAGTGATGGAGATTCACCCCTCCACTTT.

The J gene is TRBJ2-2, the V gene TRBV6-4; 10 nucleotides line up with TRBD1. From germline, CDR1 is MRHNA and CDR2 SNTAGT. The CDR3 length is 14 residues. The V gene end was trimmed by 7 bases and the J gene end by 5 bases; junction bases not matched to a gene: 4. The CDR3 is CASMPGQGTGELFF. The CDR3 nucleotides read TGTGCCAGCATGCCGGGACAGGGGACCGGGGAGCTGTTTTTT.

The chain combines TRBV9 with TRBJ2-1, with 12 bases that match TRBD2. The CDR3 spans 16 residues. In germline, CDR1 is SGDLS, CDR2 YYNGEE. V lost 4 bases, J lost 2 bases, and 4 bases stayed unmatched. CDR3 bases: TGTGCCAGCAGCATCGGACTAGCGGGGCCCTACAATGAGCAGTTCTTC. Protein: CASSIGLAGPYNEQFF. Full variable domain (rest looked up from reference TRBV9 and TRBJ2-1): DSGVTQTPKHLITATGQRVTLRCSPRSGDLSVYWYQQSLDQGLQFLIQYYNGEERAKGNILERFSAQQFPDLHSELNLSSLELGDSALYFCASSIGLAGPYNEQFFGPGTRLTVL.

The chain employs TRBV11-1 and TRBJ2-1; the match to TRBD2 covers 9 bases. The trim removed 5 bases at V and 2 bases at J, leaving 1 base unmatched. CDR3 length: 14 residues. Germline lookup yields CDR1 SGHAT and CDR2 FQDESV (reference sequence). CDR3 DNA: TGTGCCAGCAGCGAGCGGGGGGCCTACAATGAGCAGTTCTTC. Its translation: CASSERGAYNEQFF. The full variable domain, in which reference TRBV11-1 and TRBJ2-1 provide the parts outside the CDR3, is EAEVAQSPRYKITEKSQAVAFWCDPISGHATLYWYRQILGQGPELLVQFQDESVVDDSQLPKDRFSAERLKGVDSTLKIQPAELGDSAMYLCASSERGAYNEQFFGPGTRLTVL.

The rearrangement joins TRBV6-5 to TRBJ2-7; 7 positions agree with TRBD1. This CDR3 has 14 amino acids. Germline V lookup: CDR1 MNHEY, CDR2 SVGAGI. V was pared by 5 bases and J by 5 bases, with 9 bases of the junction left unmatched. Here the CDR3 reads CASSLDRMRNEQYF. CDR3 nucleotide sequence: TGTGCCAGCAGTCTGGACAGGATGAGGAACGAGCAGTACTTC.

The chain combines TRBV2 with TRBJ1-6; 8 bases fit TRBD1. CDR1 is SNHLY, CDR2 FYNNEI, per germline. V was clipped by 6 bases and J by 3 bases; unmatched bases: 4. This CDR3 contains 15 residues. CDR3 DNA: TGTGCCAGCAGCATACAGGGGGACTATAATTCACCCCTCCACTTT. It yields the protein CASSIQGDYNSPLHF.

The chain employs TRBV27 and TRBJ2-4; tentatively, D is TRBD2 (5 bases). Germline lookup yields CDR1 MNHEY and CDR2 SMNVEV (reference sequence). The germline V and J ends were trimmed by 0 bases and 1 base, with 13 bases remaining between them. The CDR3 length is 17 residues. As DNA, the CDR3 is TGTGCCAGCAGTTTATCTGGGGTAGCGTCGGCCAAAAACATTCAGTACTTC. Amino acid sequence: CASSLSGVASAKNIQYF.

The chain is built from TRBV6-5 and TRBJ1-5; no definite D call. From germline, CDR1 is MNHEY and CDR2 SVGAGI. The CDR3 is 13 amino acids. The V end was cut by 4 bases, the J end by 0 bases, with 4 bases between. The chain's CDR3 is CASSSYSNQPQHF. The CDR3 DNA sequence: TGTGCCAGCAGTTCGTATAGCAATCAGCCCCAGCATTTT.

The chain combines TRBV21-1 with TRBJ1-4. TRBV21-1 is marked as a pseudogene. CDR3 size: 14 residues. The CDR3 coding sequence is TGTGCCAGCAGCAAAATGGCGGGGAGTGAAAAACTGTTTTTT. Translation gives CASSKMAGSEKLFF.

V is TRBV27 and J is TRBJ1-1, with a tentative D call TRBD1 (6 bases). Germline V CDR1 and CDR2: MNHEY, SMNVEV (reference sequence). The CDR3 contains 12 residues. V was cut by 5 bases and J by 11 bases, with 15 bases left in between. The CDR3, as DNA: TGTGCCAGCAGTCTGACAGGTTCCGTGGCTTTCTTT. Translated: CASSLTGSVAFF.

To note about this clone: The identical CDR3 is also encoded by other nucleotide sequences in the sample. The chain links TRBV7-2 to TRBJ1-5; D is ambiguous. V gave up 1 base and J gave up 5 bases, with 6 bases separating them. Germline V gene sequence: CDR1 SGHTA, CDR2 FQGNSA. CDR3 length equals 13 residues. The CDR3 is CASSLGGDQPQHF. The CDR3 DNA reads TGTGCCAGCAGCTTAGGGGGAGATCAGCCCCAGCATTTT.

The chain joins TRBV12-3 or TRBV12-4 to TRBJ2-5; D not resolved. This CDR3 is 12 amino acids long. V lost 1 base to trimming and J lost 5 bases, with 5 bases between them. The CDR3 loop is CASSLESETQYF. The CDR3 DNA sequence: TGTGCCAGCAGTTTAGAATCTGAGACCCAGTACTTC.

This clone was recorded once. CDR3 in DNA: TGTGCCAGCTCACCCCCGGGACTAGCGGGGGGGCCAGATACGCAGTATTTT. Translation: CASSPPGLAGGPDTQYF. The rearrangement uses TRBV18 and TRBJ2-3; TRBD2 aligns across 16 bases. The V gene's germline CDR1 is KGHSH and CDR2 LQKENI. The CDR3 contains 17 residues. The J segment lost 4 bases and the V segment lost 3 bases, leaving 4 bases of the junction unmatched.

This chain uses TRBV3-1 (or the pseudogene TRBV3-2) with TRBJ1-6, with 9 bases fitting TRBD1. The CDR3 length is 15 residues. The germline gives CDR1 LGHDT, CDR2 YNNKEL (reference sequence). V lost 0 bases, J lost 8 bases, and 2 bases stayed unmatched. The DNA for the CDR3 is TGTGCCAGCAGCCAAGAGACAGGGGGGCATTCACCCCTCCACTTT. Translated: CASSQETGGHSPLHF.

The genes are TRBV7-3 and TRBJ1-4; TRBD1 might be the D (5 bases). V was clipped by 2 bases and J by 7 bases, with 17 bases between them. CDR3 length equals 16 residues. CDR1 SGHTA and CDR2 FQGTGA come from the germline V gene. The CDR3 DNA sequence: TGTGCCAGCAGCTTACTGAGAGGACACTCTCCTGAAAAACTGTTTTTT. Protein: CASSLLRGHSPEKLFF.

Only one count was recorded for this clone. The V and J genes are TRBV24-1 and TRBJ1-1; D may be TRBD1 (5 bases). This CDR3 spans 13 amino acids. Germline CDR1 and CDR2: KGHDR and SFDVKD. V was shortened by 9 bases and J by 1 base, with 11 bases between the two germline ends. CDR3 protein: CATSGFANTEAFF. CDR3 coding DNA: TGTGCCACCTCAGGGTTTGCGAACACTGAAGCTTTCTTT.